This entry lists 14 T cell receptor beta chains sequenced from one sample in a study of Ad26.COV2.S vaccination and SARS-CoV-2 variants. Treatment defined: 19 received Ad26.COV2.S at low or high dose, single or two shots; 5 received placebo; per-sample allocation not given. It was on day 63 after the first vaccine or placebo injection that samples were taken. The method was immunoSEQ multiplex PCR; TCRdb's version includes in-frame clones alone and lacks a portion of them. The sample comprises about 460,000 clones, 70% to 90% of which are singletons, and over 1.5% rests with the top ten. The source was peripheral blood, collected in a trial of Ad26.COV2.S vaccine versus placebo. The receptors shown here come from a person between 18 and 59 years old who received the Ad26.COV2.S COVID-19 vaccine or a placebo.

The CDR3 is CASSLGQQTQYF. CDR3 nucleotides: TGTGCCAGCAGCTTAGGGCAGCAGACCCAGTACTTC. The chain recombines TRBV7-9 with TRBJ2-5; D is ambiguous. CDR1 is SEHNR, CDR2 FQNEAQ, per germline (reference sequence). Trimming cost V 1 base and J 6 bases, with 6 bases left between them. CDR3 size: 12 residues.

The rearrangement uses TRBV7-2 and TRBJ2-7, with 8 bases matching TRBD2. Trimming at V came to 4 bases and at J to 4 bases, leaving 6 bases not matched to a gene. The CDR3 consists of 14 residues. From germline, CDR1 is SGHTA and CDR2 FQGNSA. The CDR3 loop reads CASSYLAGRYEQYF. CDR3 nucleotide sequence: TGTGCCAGCAGCTACTTAGCGGGACGTTACGAGCAGTACTTC. Full variable domain (outside the CDR3, taken from reference TRBV7-2 and TRBJ2-7): GAGVSQSPSNKVTEKGKDVELRCDPISGHTALYWYRQSLGQGLEFLIYFQGNSAPDKSGLPSDRFSAERTGGSVSTLTIQRTQQEDSAVYLCASSYLAGRYEQYFGPGTRLTVT.

This clone has a single count. This rearrangement joins TRBV5-8 to TRBJ2-3, with D tentatively TRBD2 (5 bases). Trimming removed 0 bases from V and 4 bases from J, with 12 bases in between. This CDR3 has 15 amino acids. Germline V gene lookup returns CDR1 SGHTS and CDR2 YDEGEE. CDR3 in DNA: TGTGCCAGCAGCTTGGAAGGTGGGAGTGCAGATACGCAGTATTTT. It codes for CASSLEGGSADTQYF. Together with reference TRBV5-8 and TRBJ2-3, the CDR3 gives the full variable domain: EAGVTQSPTHLIKTRGQQATLRCSPISGHTSVYWYQQALGLGLQFLLWYDEGEERNRGNFPPRFSGRQFPNYSSELNVNALELEDSALYLCASSLEGGSADTQYFGPGTRLTVL.

The chain employs TRBV4-1 and TRBJ1-2; D remains ambiguous. The CDR3 contains 15 residues. V was pared by 2 bases and J by 2 bases, with 12 bases between. Germline CDR1 is MGHRA and CDR2 is YSYEKL. The CDR3 is CASSQRATANYGYTF. CDR3 in DNA: TGCGCCAGCAGCCAACGGGCAACAGCGAACTATGGCTACACCTTC.

The chain links TRBV28 to TRBJ1-5, with D tentatively TRBD1 (6 bases). This CDR3 is 14 amino acids long. V lost 5 bases to trimming and J lost 5 bases, with 13 bases between them. From germline, CDR1 is MDHEN and CDR2 SYDVKM. The DNA of the CDR3 is TGTGCCAGCAGTGCCTCAGGGGCGCATCAGCCCCAGCATTTT. Protein product: CASSASGAHQPQHF.

The gene calls are TRBV4-1 and TRBJ2-7; either TRBD1 or TRBD2 may supply D (5 bases each). V lost 4 bases to trimming and J lost 5 bases, with 18 bases between them. The CDR3 consists of 15 residues. Germline CDR1 and CDR2: MGHRA and YSYEKL. The CDR3 coding sequence is TGCGCCAGCAGCCTACGTCCGGGGCTGGGGGACGAGCAGTACTTC. Translated, it gives CASSLRPGLGDEQYF.

The chain has TRBV3-1 (or the pseudogene TRBV3-2) and TRBJ1-2, with TRBD1 matching over 7 bases. Germline-derived CDR1 and CDR2 are LGHDT and YNNKEL (reference sequence). The CDR3 spans 15 residues. V shed 0 bases and J 5 bases; nucleotides not matched to a gene: 6. CDR3 in amino acids: CASSQDPQGRYGYTF. CDR3 coding DNA: TGTGCCAGCAGCCAAGATCCACAGGGGAGGTATGGCTACACCTTC.

The chain couples TRBV27 to TRBJ1-6; a weak D match, TRBD1 (5 bases). Germline V gene data show CDR1 as MNHEY and CDR2 as SMNVEV (reference sequence). Trimming removed 3 bases from V and 6 bases from J, with 12 bases in between. The CDR3 is 15 residues long. CDR3 protein: CASSFAGTINSPLHF. In DNA, the CDR3 is TGTGCCAGCAGTTTCGCCGGGACGATTAATTCACCCCTCCACTTT.

The CDR3 loop is CASSHAVGSSYEQYF. The CDR3 DNA follows: TGTGCCAGCAGCCATGCCGTTGGGAGCTCCTACGAGCAGTACTTC. V and J are TRBV3-1 (or the pseudogene TRBV3-2) and TRBJ2-7; tentatively, D is TRBD2 (5 bases). Germline CDR1 is LGHDT and CDR2 is YNNKEL (reference sequence). Trimming took off 3 bases at V and 0 bases at J, with 12 bases between the two ends. The CDR3 is 15 amino acids.

The J gene is TRBJ1-1, the V gene TRBV18; a possible D gene is TRBD1 (6 bases). V was trimmed by 0 bases and J by 10 bases, leaving 12 bases between them. In germline, CDR1 is KGHSH, CDR2 LQKENI. This CDR3 is 13 amino acids long. CDR3 sequence reads: CASSPPTQGLAFF. CDR3 DNA sequence: TGTGCCAGCTCACCACCTACCCAGGGGTTAGCTTTCTTT.

This chain joins TRBV7-2 and TRBJ2-5; 9 nucleotides match TRBD2. Germline V gives CDR1 SGHTA, CDR2 FQGNSA. The CDR3 is made up of 17 amino acids. Unmatched junction bases numbered 7, after V lost 0 bases and J lost 2 bases. This CDR3 reads CASSLARGLAGQETQYF. CDR3 DNA sequence: TGTGCCAGCAGCTTAGCTCGGGGCCTAGCGGGGCAAGAGACCCAGTACTTC.

This chain connects TRBV9 to TRBJ1-4; no reliable D call. V lost 4 bases, J lost 5 bases, and 15 bases lay in between. The CDR3 is 15 amino acids. Germline-derived CDR1 and CDR2 are SGDLS and YYNGEE. Here the CDR3 DNA reads TGTGCCAGCAGCCCTTCAACATTGATGAATGAAAAACTGTTTTTT. Protein sequence: CASSPSTLMNEKLFF.

The chain uses TRBV11-1 and TRBJ2-2; 9 bases are shared with TRBD1. V gave up 5 bases and J gave up 5 bases; unmatched junction bases: 9. The CDR3 is 16 residues long. Looked up from germline, CDR1 is SGHAT and CDR2 is FQDESV (reference sequence). The CDR3 DNA reads as TGTGCCAGCAGCCTAAACAGGGGGCAGGGGACCGGGGAGCTGTTTTTT. This translates into CASSLNRGQGTGELFF.

The J gene is TRBJ2-5, the V gene TRBV7-9; the D is unclear. The CDR3 totals 12 residues. Germline CDR1 reads SEHNR; CDR2 reads FQNEAQ (reference sequence). The V end was cut by 1 base, the J end by 7 bases, with 7 bases between. CDR3 nucleotides: TGTGCCAGCAGCTTAGATTGGAGGACCCAGTACTTC. Encoded protein: CASSLDWRTQYF. The full variable domain, with the rest looked up from reference TRBV7-9 and TRBJ2-5, is DTGVSQNPRHKITKRGQNVTFRCDPISEHNRLYWYRQTLGQGPEFLTYFQNEAQLEKSRLLSDRFSAERPKGSFSTLEIQRTEQGDSAMYLCASSLDWRTQYFGPGTRLLVL.